The 9 T cell receptor beta chains reported below all come from one sample, sequenced in a study of lymphopenia after photon versus proton radiotherapy (dated 2019 in TCRdb). Library construction relied on the immunoSEQ multiplex PCR assay. This immuneACCESS table, as held by TCRdb, lists in-frame sequences with V and J called but not all clones. Of the missing ones, under half trace to an unresolved V gene in checked studies; the others have no known cause. Counted in this sample were under 35,000 clones; roughly nine tenths of them appeared once. Jointly, the top ten make up less than 8% of the sample. Specimen: peripheral blood, collected from a patient treated with proton-based radiotherapy. The source is a woman aged 70 to 79 with pancreatic cancer. Some clones in this sample may be carry-over from other donors' samples.

Only one count was recorded for this clone. The chain uses TRBV6-6 and TRBJ2-3; no clear D gene. Germline assignment: CDR1 MNHNY and CDR2 SVGAGI (reference sequence). Trimming left V 2 bases short and J 2 bases short, with 11 bases between. This CDR3 is built from 15 residues. In DNA, the CDR3 is TGTGCCAGCAGTTACCGCACTGGAACCACAGATACGCAGTATTTT. Translating gives CASSYRTGTTDTQYF.

The chain links TRBV12-5 to TRBJ2-5, with 11 bases identical to TRBD2. J was trimmed by 2 bases and V by 1 base; bases with no gene match: 0. Looked up from germline, CDR1 is LGHNT and CDR2 is FRNRAP. The CDR3 is 15 amino acids. The CDR3 protein is CASGLGTSGQETQYF. CDR3 DNA: TGTGCTAGTGGTTTGGGGACTAGCGGGCAAGAGACCCAGTACTTC. Full variable domain (missing parts from reference TRBV12-5 and TRBJ2-5): DARVTQTPRHKVTEMGQEVTMRCQPILGHNTVFWYRQTMMQGLELLAYFRNRAPLDDSGMPKDRFSAEMPDATLATLKIQPSEPRDSAVYFCASGLGTSGQETQYFGPGTRLLVL.

This clone showed up just once. The J gene is TRBJ1-2, the V gene TRBV14, with a tentative D call TRBD1 (6 bases). The V and J ends lost 5 bases and 4 bases respectively, with 11 bases between them. Germline-derived CDR1 and CDR2 are SGHDN and FVKESK. The CDR3 runs 13 residues. The chain's CDR3 is CASSKRGGYGYTF. DNA of the CDR3: TGTGCCAGCAGCAAGAGGGGGGGCTATGGCTACACCTTC.

This clone was counted a few times. The CDR3 DNA is TGTGCCTCGAGGGGTGATGGCTACACCTTC. Protein product: CASRGDGYTF. The V call is TRBV19, the J call TRBJ1-2, with D possibly matching TRBD1 (5 bases). The V gene's germline CDR1 is LNHDA and CDR2 SQIVND (reference sequence). With 11 bases removed from V and 6 bases from J, the gap between germline ends came to 10 bases. The CDR3 extends over 10 amino acids. Full variable domain (remainder filled in from reference TRBV19 and TRBJ1-2): DGGITQSPKYLFRKEGQNVTLSCEQNLNHDAMYWYRQDPGQGLRLIYYSQIVNDFQKGDIAEGYSVSREKKESFPLTVTSAQKNPTAFYLCASRGDGYTFGSGTRLTVV.

The DNA for the CDR3 is TGTGCCAGCAGCTTTAGGGGGATAGCGGGAGGAAATACGCAGTATTTT. Translation gives CASSFRGIAGGNTQYF. The rearrangement joins TRBV7-2 to TRBJ2-3, with 10 positions matching TRBD2. Germline CDR1 and CDR2: SGHTA and FQGNSA. This CDR3 region has 16 residues. The V and J ends lost 3 bases and 7 bases, in that order; junction bases with no gene match: 10.

The V and J genes are TRBV18 and TRBJ1-3, with 8 bases fitting TRBD1. Trimming took 3 bases from V and 4 from J; bases not matched to a gene: 5. The CDR3 has 15 residues. The germline CDR1 and CDR2 sequences are KGHSH and LQKENI. The DNA of the CDR3 is TGTGCCAGCTCACCTAACGGACAGGGCGGAAACACCATATATTTT. It translates to CASSPNGQGGNTIYF.

The chain employs TRBV7-9 and TRBJ1-1, with 8 bases lining up with TRBD1. Germline CDR1 is SEHNR and CDR2 is FQNEAQ (reference sequence). CDR3 length: 15 residues. With 1 base clipped from V and 3 bases from J, the junction kept 4 bases outside the gene matches. CDR3 loop: CASSLGTGQDTEAFF. CDR3 sequence (DNA): TGTGCCAGCAGCTTAGGGACAGGGCAGGACACTGAAGCTTTCTTT.

The chain is built from TRBV11-2 and TRBJ2-7; 8 bases line up with TRBD2. CDR3 length: 14 amino acids. The junction had 7 bases not matched to a gene; V was cut back by 5 bases and J by 4 bases. CDR1 is SGHAT, CDR2 FQNNGV, per germline. The CDR3 sequence: CASSGSAGAYEQYF. For the CDR3, the DNA is TGTGCCAGCAGCGGCTCAGCGGGAGCTTACGAGCAGTACTTC.

Here the CDR3 reads CASSLGSSSSTDTQYF. Written as DNA, the CDR3 is TGTGCCAGCAGCTTAGGGTCTAGCAGTAGCACAGATACGCAGTATTTT. The chain combines TRBV7-9 with TRBJ2-3; D is possibly TRBD2 (5 bases). Germline V gene sequence: CDR1 SEHNR, CDR2 FQNEAQ (reference sequence). The CDR3 spans 16 residues. V was clipped by 1 base and J by 0 bases, with 11 bases between them. Using reference TRBV7-9 and TRBJ2-3 for the parts outside the CDR3, the full variable domain is DTGVSQNPRHKITKRGQNVTFRCDPISEHNRLYWYRQTLGQGPEFLTYFQNEAQLEKSRLLSDRFSAERPKGSFSTLEIQRTEQGDSAMYLCASSLGSSSSTDTQYFGPGTRLTVL.